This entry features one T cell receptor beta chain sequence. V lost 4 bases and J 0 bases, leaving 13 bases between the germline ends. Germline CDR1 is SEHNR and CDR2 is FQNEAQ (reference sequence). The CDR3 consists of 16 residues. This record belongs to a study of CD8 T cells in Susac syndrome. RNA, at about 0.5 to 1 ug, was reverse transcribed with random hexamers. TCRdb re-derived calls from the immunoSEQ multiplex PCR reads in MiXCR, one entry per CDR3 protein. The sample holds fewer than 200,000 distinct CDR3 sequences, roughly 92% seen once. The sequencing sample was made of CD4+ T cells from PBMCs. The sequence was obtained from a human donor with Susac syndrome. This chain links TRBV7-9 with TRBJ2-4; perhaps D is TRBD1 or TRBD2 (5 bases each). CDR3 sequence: CASSSDSGLAKNIQYF. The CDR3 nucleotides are TGTGCCAGCAGCTCCGACAGCGGACTAGCCAAAAACATTCAGTACTTC.